Listed below are T cell receptor beta chains from one sample, sequenced in a study of T cell changes during pregnancy in multiple sclerosis. Repertoires were generated with immunoSEQ multiplex PCR, while TCRdb's copy carries only in-frame clones and drops some. The table includes roughly 46,000 clones, approximately 81% detected once. Sequenced material: CD4+ T cells from peripheral blood mononuclear cells, taken before pregnancy. The receptors were gathered from a female donor with multiple sclerosis, enrolled in a pregnancy study. The CDR3 runs from the conserved cysteine through the conserved F or W.

j_gene	v_gene	CDR3aa
TRBJ1-2	TRBV2	CASRGQNNYGYTF
TRBJ2-7	TRBV4-2	CASSQFGLGGGHYEQYF
TRBJ1-1	TRBV6-1	CASIPGTANTEAFF
TRBJ2-5	TRBV10-3	CAISEGSEGETQYF
TRBJ2-7	TRBV7-6	CASSLELAGGYEQYF
TRBJ2-3	TRBV18	CASSSDRKTATDTQYF
TRBJ2-2	TRBV19	CASSLVEGTVFTGELFF
TRBJ2-1	TRBV19	CASTRLAALYSSEQFF
TRBJ1-3	TRBV4-2	CASSPGTGELGTGNTIYF
TRBJ1-2	TRBV6-1	CASSEPGSRGYTF
TRBJ2-3	TRBV11-2	CASSLGAGGGDTQYF
TRBJ2-5	TRBV4-2	CASSQGTSSETQYF
TRBJ2-1	TRBV12-5	CASGLGQGHNEQFF
TRBJ1-2	TRBV6-4	CAILNWGGRHVGYTF
TRBJ2-1	TRBV6-6	CASKGTSSYNEQFF
TRBJ2-2	TRBV6-4	CASREGLLIGELFF
TRBJ1-2	TRBV4-3	CASSRRQGYNYGYTF
TRBJ2-4	TRBV30	CAWSVAGEGIQYF
TRBJ1-6	TRBV2	CASSEAPNGYRSPLHF
TRBJ2-3	TRBV5-8	CASSLGQGPDTQYF
TRBJ1-1	TRBV27	CASSLSPGMNTEAFF
TRBJ1-5	TRBV7-2	CASSPRQGRQPQHF
TRBJ2-7	TRBV28	CASSLLYAGTGFNLGRQYF
TRBJ1-3	TRBV5-5	CASSFQGALAGNTIYF
TRBJ2-2	TRBV9	CASSVGGVTGELFF
TRBJ2-6	TRBV5-6	CASSFWTGSAGANVLTF
TRBJ1-2	TRBV10-2	CATSGGANYGYTF
TRBJ2-2	TRBV19	CASRAEGSGELFF
TRBJ1-1	TRBV7-9	CASSLEAGGFSYAEAFF
TRBJ1-1	TRBV7-9	CASSSSTVNTEAFF
TRBJ1-2	TRBV19	CASSVGTGHFYGYTF
TRBJ2-5	TRBV7-3	CASSLIGQGPETQYF
TRBJ1-2	TRBV7-3	CASSLQTGDGYTF
TRBJ1-2	TRBV9	CASSPGGSGSYGYTF
TRBJ1-2	TRBV2	CASNLVKTSGYTF
TRBJ2-7	TRBV5-1	CASSLEQGNVLEQYF
TRBJ2-5	TRBV29-1	CSVRPGQASEQYF
TRBJ1-2	TRBV7-9	CASSQDGQTRYGYTF
TRBJ2-1	TRBV7-9	CASSLVRLADSYNEQFF
TRBJ2-5	TRBV10-1	CASSEPTAGEETQYF
TRBJ1-1	TRBV6-6	CATRQGLETEAFF
TRBJ1-3	TRBV2	CASSDPQGSGNTIYF
TRBJ2-1	TRBV4-1	CASSRGERVTNNEQFF
TRBJ2-2	TRBV4-2	CAGSTGGELFF
TRBJ1-2	TRBV12-5	CASGTDRVYGYTF
TRBJ1-2	TRBV7-2	CASSLVRTGEDGYTF
TRBJ1-1	TRBV10-3	CAIRGDRGLRGNTEAFF